The sequence of this T cell receptor beta chain was determined in a study of T cell repertoires in cytomegalovirus infection. Study information: HLA-C-restricted CMV epitopes, recently identified, and well-studied HLA-B-restricted ones were used by the study. From public TCR beta signatures came an indication of both CMV infection and matching HLA type. The study, taken as a whole, reports: HLA-C-restricted, CMV-specific TCR beta clonotypes were dominant ex vivo. There were carriers of CMV plus the relevant HLA, and cumulative public TCR beta family frequency identified them.

There are 16 residues in the CDR3. The V and J ends lost 1 base and 2 bases respectively, with 11 bases between them. Germline values: CDR1 LGHNA, CDR2 YSLEER. TCRdb called the reads again in MiXCR, with one record for every CDR3 protein. The repertoire holds about 360,000 distinct CDR3 sequences, with about 35% as singletons. This clonotype was recorded a few times. Its target is not known. This specimen consisted of cultured PBMCs, obtained from culture after CMV antigen stimulation. This chain connects TRBV4-3 to TRBJ2-2, with D perhaps matching TRBD1 (6 bases). The origin of this receptor is a human donor in good health (CMV status not recorded). Some clones in this sample may be carry-over from other donors' samples. This chain's CDR3 is CASSQGVGTNTGELFF. In nucleotides, the CDR3 is TGCGCCAGCAGCCAAGGGGTGGGGACAAACACCGGGGAGCTGTTTTTT.